This TCR beta chain was sequenced in a study of cytomegalovirus exposure and HLA in healthy donors (dated by TCRdb to about 2017). Regarding the study in general: An earlier analysis of approximately 590 of the donors reported roughly 270 Gb of sequence data and around 120 million unique TCR beta sequences from 150 million to 200 million T cells. About 280 gigabases of sequencing data and around 90 million unique TCR sequences made up an early release that covered approximately 700 HLA-typed donors. Among the 398 genotyped donors, about 85% belonged to the genetic ancestry cluster associated with self-reported Caucasian donors. The study aimed to test whether cataloging public T cell receptors could reveal signatures of past pathogen exposure. The study used immunosequencing to profile the T cell repertoires of approximately 690 subjects and linked those repertoires to cytomegalovirus serostatus. Along with the approximately 700-subject first cohort, a separate validation cohort of around 120 different subjects was used. The study combined high-throughput TCR immunosequencing, statistical association of individual TCRs with disease status, and machine learning to predict cytomegalovirus infection status. In a later analysis, previously published TCR beta repertoires from fewer than 750 donors were re-analyzed and high-resolution HLA genotyping was added so that TCR occurrence patterns could be studied. Rather than drawing on any new phenotypic data, the later analysis identified candidate immune exposures from TCR beta sequences and the way those sequences occurred across donors. An earlier analysis of approximately 630 of the donors applied high-throughput TCR beta sequencing to assess whether each TCR beta V gene segment acted as functional or pseudogenic. Alongside the repertoire data, information on donor age, sex, ethnicity and CMV serostatus was compiled. In a later genetic analysis, genome-wide SNP genotypes for about 55% of the roughly 700 donors were used, and that subset was treated as a discovery cohort. Every discovery cohort repertoire had been produced on one sequencing platform. HLA typing included class I and class II loci at four-digit resolution. Typing coverage differed by locus: A, B, C, DRB1 and DQB1 were typed in about 620-640 donors, DQA1 in 500 to 550, DPA1 in 600 to 610, and DPB1 in approximately 450. Because of strong linkage in the cohort, roughly five DR-DQ haplotypes were treated as single units for association and clustering. On average, over 200,000 unique TCR beta nucleotide sequences were sequenced per donor among 350 to 400 genotyped donors of the cohort, with 15% to 20% of those sequences being non-productive. The investigation overall reported the following: While some public TCRs were present in many individuals, most TCR sequences turned up only very rarely across donors. A total of 150 to 200 TCR beta chains were listed by the study as associated with cytomegalovirus. Strong co-occurrence of HLA alleles, especially DR and DQ, made assigning TCR associations to individual alleles difficult. The authors suggested that the approach could potentially be generalized to other disease states and immunological phenotypes. Immune exposure information for the cohort was limited to CMV serostatus. A few of the identified cytomegalovirus-associated TCR beta chains were confirmed in vitro to be specific for cytomegalovirus antigens. In a later analysis, the rate of TCR association differed among HLA loci, with DRB1 alleles having the most associated TCRs and HLA-C alleles having the fewest. Several of the top co-occurrence clusters appeared to be linked to parvovirus B19, influenza, CMV and Epstein-Barr virus, according to a later analysis. Correlated functional status among segregating V segments might be attributable to linkage disequilibrium, but an unknown experimental factor could not be ruled out. In this cohort, only TCR beta chains were sequenced, and detectable features were limited by the absence of alpha or paired-chain data. A later genetic analysis reported fewer N-insertions in productive TCRs among donors in an Asian-associated ancestry cluster than the roughly 700-donor mean. A cluster of highly shared sequence variants was judged likely to be a technical artifact of the sequencing pipeline. A later analysis associated some 17,000 TCR beta sequences with specific HLA alleles at a false discovery rate of 0.05. Compared with equally common non-associated chains, HLA-associated TCR beta chains in a later analysis were more clonally expanded and had lower generation probabilities. About 17 rarely observed V segments, including chromosome 9 orphons, were excluded from the earlier analysis of 550 to 700 of the donors because counts were too low. The presence/absence analyses assumed that sequencing depth was roughly uniform across donors, and that assumption may not be true. A further reported finding was that TCR beta sequences accurately predicted the HLA-A and HLA-B alleles for most subjects in the first cohort. Because some donors lacked HLA typing at each locus, the association tests relied only on the typed subset. Most CMV-associated TCR beta chains appeared to be HLA-restricted in a later analysis, and the HLA associations seemed to be driven largely by CMV exposure. V-gene and J-gene trimming of TCR beta chains was associated with a missense DCLRE1C variant in a later genetic analysis, and the association was replicated in an independent cohort. Broadly in line with IMGT annotations, most TCR beta V segments showed up in productive rearrangements about 87% or about 30% of the time in an earlier analysis of approximately 600 of the donors. In both the original and validation cohorts, the classifier was reported to diagnose cytomegalovirus status with high specificity and sensitivity. The 87-base-pair reads could not distinguish some IMGT-functional V segments, including TRBV6-2 and TRBV6-3, so those segments were excluded.

The germline V gene (reference sequence) specifies MNHEY as CDR1 and SMNVEV as CDR2. The trim is 5 bases for V and 6 bases for J, with a gap of 8 bases between the germline ends. Measured from the cysteine to the phenylalanine, the CDR3 is 12 residues long. Just CDR3 DNA is preserved here, 36 bases in frame from base 1. Turning to this clone: The antigen it recognizes is unknown. No much larger clone exists at a distance of one base, and base qualities are not known.

The cohort was made up of 666 healthy bone marrow donors. At the time of sampling, every cohort member was nominally healthy, though immune exposures that went unrecorded were likely present. The donor tested CMV seronegative, placing the donor among the 350 to 400 seronegative members of the cohort. A peripheral blood sample was provided by each donor, and peripheral blood mononuclear cells were used for TCR beta sequencing. The Qiagen DNeasy Blood Extraction Kit was used to extract genomic DNA from the blood cell samples. Libraries were built with the immunoSEQ multiplex PCR assay. The multiplex PCR relied on a mix of 60 forward primers for TCR Vbeta segments and 13 reverse primers for TCR Jbeta segments. The CDR3 region of rearranged TCR beta genes was amplified from genomic DNA by a multiplex PCR assay. The amplified TCR beta libraries were sequenced on the Illumina HiSeq System as 87-base-pair reads. As for the original processing: In a later analysis, some 80 million unique TCR beta chains were counted across the roughly 670 repertoires, and roughly 10 million of these chains were shared by at least two donors. To remove PCR and sequencing errors, raw reads were error-corrected and collapsed into unique sequences using a nearest-neighbor algorithm that merged closely related sequences. Alignment of CDR3 sequences to IMGT reference sequences was used to assign V, D and J gene segments. Each retained sequence needed at least a six-nucleotide match to both a V gene segment and a J gene segment. Rearrangements were classified as productive when the CDR3 lacked stop codons and remained in frame with V and J, and all other rearrangements were classified as non-productive. CDR3 was defined by IMGT convention, running from the second conserved V-encoded cysteine to the conserved J-encoded phenylalanine. In an earlier analysis of around 640 of the donors, sequences lacking an unambiguous match to a single V gene segment were excluded. In an earlier analysis of approximately 500 of the donors, a V segment was called functional when productive rearrangements were above 56.7%, and segregating when the standard deviation between donors exceeded 5%. To diagnose cytomegalovirus status from the catalog of TCR beta chain sequences, a statistical classification framework was built. In a later analysis, TCR nucleotide sequences were compared against IMGT/GENE-DB human TR gene sequences so that V and J genes could be assigned. In a later analysis, CDR3 sequences and most-parsimonious VDJ recombination scenarios were assigned using the TCRdist pipeline. A later analysis defined each TCR beta chain by its CDR3 amino acid sequence plus V-gene family, and excluded reads lacking a unique V-gene family. As a way to deal with suspected cross-contamination and a sequencing artifact, a later analysis dropped hundreds of nucleotide sequences that were highly shared and had low generation probability. In a later analysis, a clonal expansion index was calculated for each public chain from normalized within-repertoire ranks of inferred template counts. Generation probabilities in a later analysis came from a VDJ recombination model fitted to out-of-frame rearrangements, and those results were checked against IGoR. In a later analysis, hypergeometric tests were used to score TCR-TCR, TCR-HLA and TCR-CMV co-occurrence, with a repertoire-size bias correction applied to TCR pairs. To estimate false discovery rates, a later analysis permuted the HLA or CMV assignments 20 times. In a later analysis, co-occurring TCRs were grouped using DBSCAN, and TCRdist sequence similarity was added for clustering within HLA-allele-positive subsets. For co-occurrence clustering, repertoires with fewer than 30,000 or more than 120,000 public chains were excluded, along with a handful of repertoires with anomalous nucleotide sharing. As stored in TCRdb, this immuneACCESS dataset retains in-frame rearrangements with V and J assigned. A fraction of the clones does not appear; measured against another copy, unresolved V genes explain less than half of the discrepancy, and the remainder lacks a known reason. The V and J calls and clone size come from that table; D and trimming were worked out from the DNA. In all, the sample holds about 160,000 clones, and over 75% of those were seen once. Of the sample, 4.3% falls within the top ten clones.

Here the chain combines TRBV27 and TRBJ2-1, with the D segment identity uncertain. This sequence originates from a man in his forties or fifties in good health and CMV-seronegative. Specimen: PBMCs. The DNA sequence is as follows: TGTGCCAGCAGTGGGCCCATCAATGAGCAGTTCTTC. This encodes CASSGPINEQFF.